The 20 T cell receptor beta chains presented below share a single source sample, sequenced in a study of shared clonotypes between healthy human individuals. TCRdb's table, derived via immunoSEQ multiplex PCR, lists solely in-frame clones and lacks some. The data hold over a million clones, with approximately 80% observed a single time. Specimen: memory CD4+ T cells from PBMCs. The subset was: CD45RA-negative fraction. The receptors were gathered from a man between 18 and 29 years old in good health. Some clones in this sample may be carry-over from other donors' samples.

This clone was detected only once. The chain employs TRBV20-1 and TRBJ2-7; the D is unclear. V dropped 1 base and J dropped 5 bases, with 6 bases sitting between them. The V gene's germline CDR1 is DFQATT and CDR2 SNEGSKA (reference sequence). The CDR3 consists of 11 residues. In nucleotides, the CDR3 is TGCAGTGCTAGAGGGCCCGACGAGCAGTACTTC. It specifies CSARGPDEQYF.

V is TRBV5-1 and J is TRBJ1-4; D remains ambiguous. CDR3 length: 14 amino acids. In germline, CDR1 is SGHRS, CDR2 YFSETQ. The ends were cut back, 1 base at V and 1 base at J, with 5 bases in the middle. CDR3 protein: CASSLTETNEKLFF. CDR3 nucleotide sequence: TGCGCCAGCAGCTTGACAGAAACTAATGAAAAACTGTTTTTT.

The chain carries TRBV20-1 and TRBJ2-2; D is perhaps TRBD1 (7 bases). This CDR3 has 11 amino acids. In germline, CDR1 is DFQATT, CDR2 SNEGSKA (reference sequence). Trimming shortened V by 6 bases and J by 10 bases, and 12 bases separated the two germline ends. The chain's CDR3 is CSATRGEELFF. The CDR3 DNA reads TGCAGTGCGACCAGGGGGGAGGAGCTGTTTTTT.

This chain uses TRBV15 with TRBJ2-5; 10 nucleotides match TRBD1. Germline V gene sequence: CDR1 LNHNV, CDR2 YYDKDF (reference sequence). J lost 4 bases, V lost 3 bases, and 2 bases had no gene match. This CDR3 is built from 14 residues. In nucleotides, the CDR3 is TGTGCCACCAGCAGTGGACAGGGGGGAGAGACCCAGTACTTC. Its translation: CATSSGQGGETQYF.

The V gene is TRBV27, the J gene TRBJ2-2; D call uncertain. The V end was cut by 2 bases, the J end by 5 bases, with 6 bases between. The CDR3 loop spans 13 amino acids. Germline V gene sequence: CDR1 MNHEY, CDR2 SMNVEV (reference sequence). The CDR3 reads CASSLQRTGELFF. CDR3 DNA: TGTGCCAGCAGTTTACAACGGACCGGGGAGCTGTTTTTT.

The chain couples TRBV27 to TRBJ2-7; 9 nucleotides align to TRBD2. The CDR3 has 14 residues. The germline gives CDR1 MNHEY, CDR2 SMNVEV (reference sequence). V dropped 7 bases and J dropped 6; count of bases not matched to a gene: 10. The CDR3 nucleotides are TGTGCCAGCATCGCAGCGGGAGGCTTGGCCGAGCAGTACTTC. Its translation: CASIAAGGLAEQYF.

V and J are TRBV7-6 and TRBJ2-3; D is uncertain. Per germline, CDR1 SGHVS and CDR2 FNYEAQ. The V end lost 0 bases, the J end lost 3 bases, and 13 bases lay between the germline ends. This CDR3 has 16 residues. The CDR3 here is CASSLAVRLGTDTQYF. CDR3 DNA sequence: TGTGCCAGCAGCTTAGCGGTCCGATTGGGGACAGATACGCAGTATTTT.

CDR3 residues: CASSYRQGAGGYTF. The CDR3 bases are TGTGCCAGCAGTTATCGACAGGGGGCTGGAGGCTACACCTTC. This sequence joins TRBV6-5 and TRBJ1-2; 10 bases are a match to TRBD1. Germline V CDR1 and CDR2: MNHEY, SVGAGI. CDR3 length: 14 residues. The J segment lost 8 bases and the V segment lost 3 bases, leaving 6 bases of the junction unmatched.

This chain connects TRBV30 to TRBJ2-7, with 12 bases fitting TRBD1. Trimming took 5 bases from V and 4 from J; bases not matched to a gene: 6. In germline, CDR1 is GTSNPN, CDR2 SVGIG (reference sequence). This CDR3 has 14 amino acids. The CDR3 DNA reads as TGTGCCTGGGGGACAGGGGGCTTTTCGTACGAGCAGTACTTC. Its protein product is CAWGTGGFSYEQYF.

J is TRBJ1-3 and V is TRBV12-5, with D unresolved. Germline V gene lookup returns CDR1 LGHNT and CDR2 FRNRAP. Trimming pared 6 bases from V and 4 bases from J, leaving 16 bases between. The CDR3 covers 15 residues. The CDR3 bases are TGTGCTAGTGGCAAGGACTCAAACGAAGGAAACACCATATATTTT. It encodes CASGKDSNEGNTIYF.

DNA of the CDR3: TGCGCCAGCCAGTTGGCCCTCCAAGAGACCCAGTACTTC. Protein product: CASQLALQETQYF. The chain joins TRBV5-1 to TRBJ2-5; no reliable D call. Trimming cost V 7 bases and J 1 base, with 11 bases left between them. Per the germline V gene, CDR1 is SGHRS and CDR2 is YFSETQ. The CDR3 has 13 amino acids.

The chain has TRBV2 and TRBJ2-7; a possible D gene is TRBD2 (6 bases). The germline V and J ends were trimmed by 2 bases and 3 bases, with 11 bases remaining between them. Germline CDR1 is SNHLY and CDR2 is FYNNEI. CDR3 size: 14 residues. CDR3 in amino acids: CASSERLANYEQYF. The DNA of the CDR3 is TGTGCCAGCAGTGAAAGGCTAGCGAACTACGAGCAGTACTTC. The full variable domain, with the rest looked up from reference TRBV2 and TRBJ2-7, is EPEVTQTPSHQVTQMGQEVILRCVPISNHLYFYWYRQILGQKVEFLVSFYNNEISEKSEIFDDQFSVERPDGSNFTLKIRSTKLEDSAMYFCASSERLANYEQYFGPGTRLTVT.

The chain couples TRBV6-6 to TRBJ2-7; possibly TRBD1 or TRBD2 for D (6 bases each). The CDR3 runs 13 residues. Per germline, CDR1 MNHNY and CDR2 SVGAGI (reference sequence). The V end was cut by 4 bases, the J end by 6 bases, with 13 bases between. The CDR3 nucleotides read TGTGCCAGCAGTTGGGGGGCTCCCCGCGAGCAGTACTTC. Translating gives CASSWGAPREQYF.

The rearrangement links TRBV7-3 to TRBJ2-7, with D unclear. From germline, CDR1 is SGHTA and CDR2 FQGTGA. The CDR3 length is 13 residues. Trimming stripped 5 bases from V and 2 bases from J, with 10 bases between. The CDR3 spells CASSPTAAYEQYF. CDR3 sequence (DNA): TGTGCCAGCAGCCCGACCGCCGCCTACGAGCAGTACTTC.

The chain joins TRBV15 to TRBJ2-5, with D perhaps assigned TRBD1 or TRBD2 (5 bases each). V lost 1 base and J lost 5, with 11 bases in between. The CDR3 consists of 14 residues. Germline CDR1 is LNHNV and CDR2 is YYDKDF (reference sequence). CDR3 sequence (DNA): TGTGCCACCAGCAGAGCGGGGCCTGGGGAGACCCAGTACTTC. Protein sequence: CATSRAGPGETQYF.

The J gene is TRBJ2-3, the V gene TRBV11-2, with D perhaps TRBD1 (6 bases). V was cut by 5 bases and J by 4 bases, with 16 bases left in between. The CDR3 has 15 residues. CDR1 is SGHAT, CDR2 FQNNGV, per germline. The CDR3 sequence: CASSNRQARSDTQYF. The DNA for the CDR3 is TGTGCCAGCAGCAACCGACAGGCAAGATCAGATACGCAGTATTTT.

The chain joins TRBV7-3 to TRBJ2-1, with a tentative D call TRBD2 (6 bases). This CDR3 comprises 14 residues. V dropped 2 bases and J dropped 8 bases, with 13 bases sitting between them. The V gene's germline CDR1 is SGHTA and CDR2 FQGTGA. As DNA, the CDR3 is TGTGCCAGCAGCTTAGCGGTCGGGAGCCATGAGCAGTTCTTC. It encodes CASSLAVGSHEQFF.

This clone was detected once. The chain has TRBV28 and TRBJ2-5, with TRBD1 matching over 8 bases. The germline V gene encodes CDR1 MDHEN and CDR2 SYDVKM. This CDR3 region has 14 residues. The junction had 10 bases not matched to a gene; V was cut back by 8 bases and J by 5 bases. This CDR3 is CASHGAGGQETQYF. The CDR3 DNA reads TGTGCCAGCCACGGGGCAGGGGGCCAGGAGACCCAGTACTTC.

This chain uses TRBV7-2 with TRBJ2-1; either TRBD1 or TRBD2 may fit D (5 bases each). With 0 bases removed from V and 16 bases from J, the gap between germline ends came to 13 bases. This CDR3 comprises 12 residues. Germline V lookup: CDR1 SGHTA, CDR2 FQGNSA. CDR3 sequence: CASSLAQTRDFF. The DNA for the CDR3 is TGTGCCAGCAGCTTAGCGCAGACCCGGGACTTCTTC.

This clone was counted many times. The chain is built from TRBV7-6 and TRBJ1-3; D is ambiguous. V was shortened by 3 bases and J by 4 bases, with 10 bases between the two germline ends. The CDR3 spans 14 residues. CDR1 is SGHVS and CDR2 is FNYEAQ in the germline V gene. Here the CDR3 DNA reads TGTGCCAGCAGCTTCCGGGATTCGGGAAACACCATATATTTT. Its protein product is CASSFRDSGNTIYF. The complete variable domain, with remaining parts taken from reference TRBV7-6 and TRBJ1-3, reads GAGVSQSPRYKVTKRGQDVALRCDPISGHVSLYWYRQALGQGPEFLTYFNYEAQQDKSGLPNDRFSAERPEGSISTLTIQRTEQRDSAMYRCASSFRDSGNTIYFGEGSWLTVV.